This TCR beta chain appears in the sequencing data of a study of blood T cell repertoires in COVID-19 (dated by TCRdb to 2018 to 2021). In the study overall: Collaborator samples came from the United States, Italy and Spain and covered acute and convalescent phases of COVID-19. The material from the prospective study consisted of cDNA or gDNA derived from T cells, B-cell-depleted T cells, or PBMCs. Samples came from the ongoing ImmuneRACE study (first 160 participants) plus 1,254 subjects from 6 global collaborators. HLA class I and class II types, where available, came from metadata supplied by the sample provider rather than from assay-based typing. The dataset comprised deeply sampled blood TCRbeta repertoires from subjects exposed to, actively infected with, or recovered from COVID-19. A de-identified subject ID, COVID-19 status, age in years and sex were almost always included in the sample metadata. The repertoires were released in a freely available public database meant as a resource for research on the immune response to SARS-CoV-2. What the authors observed across the whole study: The quantity of clinical and demographic metadata differed by source and by participant and was supplied without curation.

Samples from volunteer blood donors who had recovered from COVID-19 were contributed by a second Seattle source. Each collaborating institution followed its own protocols to collect whole blood in K2EDTA tubes. Collaborator samples were shipped for TCRbeta analysis as frozen whole blood, isolated PBMCs, or DNA extracted from either sample type. TCRbeta CDR3 regions were amplified from genomic DNA using the immunoSEQ Assay, a bias-controlled multiplex PCR. In the source study's methods: The number of nucleated cells in each sample was estimated from the amplification of reference gene primers within the assay. To quantify the absolute abundance of each unique TCRbeta CDR3 rearrangement, sequence reads were collapsed and filtered. Productive Simpson clonality was computed per sample as the square root of Simpson's diversity index over productive rearrangements. TCRdb holds this immuneACCESS table with in-frame rearrangements only. Some clones are missing; in checked studies, unresolved V genes explain under half, and the rest has no known cause. The V and J calls and the clone size are those of that table, but D and trimming were determined from the DNA. This sample holds some 240,000 clones; 70% to 85% were observed only once. Under 1.5% of the sample comes from the top ten.

The CDR3 sequence holds 14 residues, the cysteine and phenylalanine included. The kept DNA is CDR3 alone, 42 bases in frame from the first base. Trimming takes 3 bases from V and 8 bases from J, and the germline ends sit 16 bases apart. According to the germline V gene, CDR1 reads MDHEN and CDR2 reads SYDVKM. On this clone itself: Its specific antigen is unknown. No per-base quality is available; no much larger clone lies one base away.

The specimen was peripheral blood. This clonotype was obtained from a woman in her thirties or forties who had recovered from COVID-19. The rearrangement combines TRBV28 with TRBJ1-2, with an unclear D gene assignment. The DNA reads as follows: TGTGCCAGCAGTTTTTTCACCGGGTCTGAGGGCTACACCTTC. This codes for CASSFFTGSEGYTF.